This T cell receptor (beta chain) originates from a study of CD8 T cells in ankylosing spondylitis. Notes on the study in general: Disease-linked clones reportedly concentrated significantly in matched ankylosing spondylitis synovial fluid. Seemingly distinctive of ankylosing spondylitis blood was a TCR beta motif formed by eight highly homologous variants.

This clonotype was detected a few times. The antigen is undetermined. Generation of TCR beta libraries employed quantitative 5'-RACE incorporating molecular barcodes. TCRdb reprocessed the 5' RACE reads with MiXCR, giving one entry per CDR3 protein. The sample shows about 240,000 distinct CDR3 sequences, 8% to 9% of them seen only once. Germline loops: CDR1 MNHNY, CDR2 SVGAGI (reference sequence). CDR3 length: 13 amino acids. V gave up 7 bases and J gave up 7 bases, with 14 bases separating them. The origin of this receptor is a female donor with ankylosing spondylitis or in good health (not recorded which). The sequenced sample consisted of blood, either unsorted or a sorted T cell fraction (not recorded which). The chain couples TRBV6-6 to TRBJ1-5, with no clear D. CDR3 sequence: CASNQAKLQPQHF. CDR3 DNA: TGTGCCAGCAACCAGGCTAAACTCCAGCCCCAGCATTTT.